These T cell receptor beta chains were read from a single sample in a study of cytomegalovirus exposure and HLA in healthy donors. Data came from immunoSEQ multiplex PCR; TCRdb stores just in-frame clones and leaves some out. This sample has over 100,000 clones, with roughly four fifths found just once. Sample: PBMCs. The receptor source for this set is a man under 40 in good health and CMV-seropositive. The CDR3 runs from the conserved cysteine through the conserved F or W. A D gene is named only where the DNA matches it firmly. Not every row has a clone size; where given, it reads once, few, many or a size class.

V	size	J	D	DNA	CDR3
TRBV4-1	.	TRBJ1-2	.	TGCGCCAGCAGCCATGGGGGAGGGGGGAACTATGGCTACACCTTC	CASSHGGGGNYGYTF
TRBV11-2	.	TRBJ2-2	TRBD2	TGTGCCAACGGCGGGAGGCCCTACACCGGGGAGCTGTTTTTT	CANGGRPYTGELFF
TRBV9	.	TRBJ1-1	TRBD1	TGTGCCAGCAGCACCGGGACAGGGGCGGGGGGCGATACTGAAGCTTTCTTT	CASSTGTGAGGDTEAFF
TRBV4-2	.	TRBJ2-3	.	TGTGCCAGCAGCCATTTGACCCTCGGGGATACGCAGTATTTT	CASSHLTLGDTQYF
TRBV4-1	few	TRBJ1-1	.	TGCGCCAGCAGCCAAGCCTCGGGGTTCGGCACTGAAGCTTTCTTT	CASSQASGFGTEAFF
TRBV27	.	TRBJ1-6	.	TGTGCCAGCAGTTTCCAGGGCCCCCTCTATAATTCACCCCTCCACTTT	CASSFQGPLYNSPLHF
TRBV28	few	TRBJ1-5	.	TGTGCCAGCAGTGGGGCCTCAGGCGGCAATCAGCCCCAGCATTTT	CASSGASGGNQPQHF
TRBV2	.	TRBJ1-1	.	TGTGCCAGCAGTGAACTCTCTAACACTGAAGCTTTCTTT	CASSELSNTEAFF
TRBV4-2	.	TRBJ2-1	TRBD2	TGTGCCAGCAGCCAAGCGGGGGGAGACTACAATGAGCAGTTCTTC	CASSQAGGDYNEQFF
TRBV28	.	TRBJ2-5	TRBD1	TGTGCCAGCACCGACCGACAGGGGGCCGGGACCCAGTACTTC	CASTDRQGAGTQYF
TRBV20-1	.	TRBJ2-1	.	TGCAGTGCTAGAACCTACGATGAGCAGTTCTTC	CSARTYDEQFF
TRBV11-3	.	TRBJ2-3	TRBD2	TGTGCCAGCAGCCGTTCCTCCCTAGCGGGAACAGATACGCAGTATTTT	CASSRSSLAGTDTQYF
TRBV4-2	.	TRBJ2-1	TRBD2	TGTGCCAGCAGCCAAGATGTGGGACTAGAGTTGTATGAGCAGTTCTTC	CASSQDVGLELYEQFF
TRBV6-6	.	TRBJ2-2	TRBD1	TGTGCCAGCGGGGACAGGACGAACACCGGGGAGCTGTTTTTT	CASGDRTNTGELFF
TRBV19	.	TRBJ1-2	.	TGTGCCAGTAGTCCCCGGGAGGTTCGGTATGGCTACACCTTC	CASSPREVRYGYTF
TRBV6-5	.	TRBJ1-2	.	TGTGCCAGCAGCCTCTCGGGAACTAACTGTGGCTACACCTTC	CASSLSGTNCGYTF
TRBV27	.	TRBJ1-1	.	TGTGCCAGCAGCAAACAAGGGGACATGAACACTGAAGCTTTCTTT	CASSKQGDMNTEAFF
TRBV6-5	.	TRBJ2-7	TRBD2	TGTGCCAGCAGTTTAGTGGGGGGGGGACTCTACGAGCAGTACTTC	CASSLVGGGLYEQYF
TRBV12-5	.	TRBJ2-1	TRBD2	TGTGCTAGTGGTTTGACTAGCGGGAGAGGGTCCCGACACAATGAGCAGTTCTTC	CASGLTSGRGSRHNEQFF
TRBV19	.	TRBJ2-2	TRBD1	TGTGCCAGTACCGACACAGGGGTGGGGACCGGGGAGCTGTTTTTT	CASTDTGVGTGELFF
TRBV4-1	.	TRBJ1-1	TRBD1	TGCGCCAGCAGCCGAAGGACAGGCAGGAACACTGAAGCTTTCTTT	CASSRRTGRNTEAFF
TRBV25-1	.	TRBJ1-1	TRBD1	TGTGCCAGCAGAAGAATAGGGGGCGAGGGAGAAGCTTTCTTT	CASRRIGGEGEAFF
TRBV28	.	TRBJ2-2	TRBD1	TGTGCCAGCAGTTTTTTCGCAGGGGGAAGGTCCACCGGGGAGCTGTTTTTT	CASSFFAGGRSTGELFF
TRBV6-5	.	TRBJ1-6	.	TGTGCCAGCAGTTTGAGGTCGAGCTCCTATAATTCACCCCTCCACTTT	CASSLRSSSYNSPLHF
TRBV6-5	once	TRBJ1-1	TRBD1	TGTGCCAGCAGTAAGACAGGGTTGAACACTGAAGCTTTCTTT	CASSKTGLNTEAFF
TRBV10-2	few	TRBJ2-1	TRBD2	TGCGCCAGCAGTGACGCTAGCGGGAGGGGGTACGGGCAGTTCTTC	CASSDASGRGYGQFF
TRBV6-5	.	TRBJ2-3	TRBD2	TGTGCCAGCAGTGTAGCGGGAGGTGGAGATACGCAGTATTTT	CASSVAGGGDTQYF
TRBV5-1	.	TRBJ2-5	.	TGCGCCAGCAGCTCACAAGAGACCCAGTACTTC	CASSSQETQYF
TRBV9	.	TRBJ1-2	.	TGTGCCAGCAGTAGACAGGAACGGGATGGCTACACCTTC	CASSRQERDGYTF
TRBV19	.	TRBJ1-1	TRBD1	TGTGCCAGCTTGGACACGGACAGGGCTGAAGCTTTCTTT	CASLDTDRAEAFF
TRBV5-6	few	TRBJ2-1	.	TGTGCCAGCAGCCGTGTCGGTGGTGAGCAGTTCTTC	CASSRVGGEQFF
TRBV5-4	.	TRBJ2-5	TRBD2	TGTGCCAGCAGCACTGGACTAGCGGGATATCGTGAGACCCAGTACTTC	CASSTGLAGYRETQYF
TRBV12-5	.	TRBJ1-2	TRBD1	TGTGCTAGTGGTTTGGGGGGACAGGGGGCCTTCGGCTACACCTTC	CASGLGGQGAFGYTF
TRBV6-5	few	TRBJ1-1	TRBD1	TGTGCCAGCAGTTCCCTCGACAGGGGCCCGAACACTGAAGCTTTCTTT	CASSSLDRGPNTEAFF
TRBV11-2	.	TRBJ1-1	TRBD1	TGTGCCAGCAGCTCCGCGTGGGACAAGGGGGCAATGAACACTGAAGCTTTCTTT	CASSSAWDKGAMNTEAFF
TRBV19	.	TRBJ2-1	.	TGTGCCACCCGCGGTCGGGGGTACAATGAGCAGTTCTTC	CATRGRGYNEQFF
TRBV5-1	.	TRBJ2-1	.	TGCGCCAGCAGCCCCCGGGGCGGGGCGTACAATGAGCAGTTCTTC	CASSPRGGAYNEQFF
TRBV2	.	TRBJ1-2	.	TGTGCCAGCAGTGGGGGCCCCTATGGCTACACCTTC	CASSGGPYGYTF
TRBV7-4	.	TRBJ2-3	TRBD1	TGTGCCAGCAGCTGGACAGGGATAGGATTCACAGATACGCAGTATTTT	CASSWTGIGFTDTQYF
TRBV2	.	TRBJ2-1	.	TGTGCCAGCAGTGACTGGACTTTCTCCTACAATGAGCAGTTCTTC	CASSDWTFSYNEQFF
TRBV5-4	.	TRBJ2-1	TRBD2	TGTGCCAGCAGCTTGGAACTAGCGGGTTACAATGAGCAGTTCTTC	CASSLELAGYNEQFF
TRBV5-1	.	TRBJ2-1	TRBD2	TGCGCCAGCAGCCTTGGAACTAGCGGTTACTACAATGAGCAGTTCTTC	CASSLGTSGYYNEQFF